This is a list of T cell receptor beta chains from one sample in a study of cytotoxic CD8 clonotypes in ibrutinib-treated CLL. TCRdb's table, derived via immunoSEQ multiplex PCR, lists solely in-frame clones and lacks some. This sample has around 310,000 clones, with 70% to 80% found just once. Sequencing was performed on PBMCs, taken before ibrutinib treatment. These receptors all stem from a human donor with chronic lymphocytic leukemia. Each CDR3 is given with its conserved first and last residue. The D gene is left open where the match is weak. Clone size is stated in some rows and not others, as once, few, many or a class when expanded.

J gene	V gene	D gene	clone size	CDR3 length	CDR3 protein	CDR3 DNA
TRBJ2-7	TRBV5-1	TRBD2	-	16	CASSLRPSGSPYEQYF	TGCGCCAGCAGCCTACGACCAAGCGGGAGTCCCTACGAGCAGTACTTC
TRBJ2-7	TRBV2	TRBD2	once	15	CASSFFSSGRSEQYF	TGTGCCAGCAGTTTTTTTTCTAGCGGGCGGAGCGAGCAGTACTTC
TRBJ2-1	TRBV2	TRBD2	-	16	CASSGASGETYNEQFF	TGTGCCAGCAGTGGGGCTAGCGGGGAAACCTACAATGAGCAGTTCTTC
TRBJ2-2	TRBV5-4	TRBD1	-	15	CASRPDRGVTGELFF	TGTGCCAGCAGACCCGACAGGGGGGTCACCGGGGAGCTGTTTTTT
TRBJ2-2	TRBV28	-	-	17	CASSLFLVGENTGELFF	TGTGCCAGCAGTTTATTCTTAGTGGGAGAGAACACCGGGGAGCTGTTTTTT
TRBJ2-3	TRBV7-3	-	-	15	CASSTRGVLGDTQYF	TGTGCCAGCAGCACTAGAGGAGTCCTAGGAGATACGCAGTATTTT
TRBJ2-7	TRBV5-1	-	once	14	CASTAGMGLYEQYF	TGCGCCAGCACGGCAGGAATGGGTCTCTACGAGCAGTACTTC
TRBJ2-7	TRBV30	TRBD2	-	20	CAWRGPNLEGLAGVSYEQYF	TGTGCCTGGAGGGGACCTAACCTCGAGGGACTAGCGGGCGTCTCATACGAGCAGTACTTC
TRBJ2-7	TRBV18	TRBD2	-	14	CASSRLAGDYEQYF	TGTGCCAGCTCTAGACTAGCGGGAGACTACGAGCAGTACTTC
TRBJ2-3	TRBV19	-	once	13	CASIMRGTDTQYF	TGTGCCAGTATTATGAGGGGCACAGATACGCAGTATTTT
TRBJ2-1	TRBV11-1	TRBD2	-	15	CASSFSGSYYNEQFF	TGTGCCAGCAGCTTTAGCGGGAGCTACTACAATGAGCAGTTCTTC